This T cell receptor (beta chain) comes out of a study of spatial heterogeneity in lung cancer. Looking at the study overall: Matched bulk RNA-seq provided a T cell module score, and TCR transcript counts in tumor regions correlated strongly with it. Study-level findings and limits: Higher tumor mutation counts went along with higher counts of expanded intratumoral alpha and beta TCRs.

CDR1 is SEHNR, CDR2 FQNEAQ, per germline (reference sequence). CDR3 length: 14 amino acids. Trimming at V came to 1 base and at J to 6 bases, leaving 2 bases not matched to a gene. Of note for this clonotype: Its antigen is still unknown.

TCRdb itself ran the 5' RACE reads through MiXCR, one entry per CDR3 protein. The sample lists 7,000 or so distinct CDR3 sequences; around 11% were seen once. Time point defined: sample taken at primary tumor resection. Unsorted tumor, nontumor lung tissue or cryopreserved PBMC supplied the whole RNA. The clonotype comes from a female donor with early-stage non-small cell lung cancer. This chain connects TRBV7-9 to TRBJ2-3; TRBD2 matches 9 bases. The material was lung tumor tissue, obtained at surgery. The CDR3 region has the DNA TGTGCCAGCAGCTTAGGACTAGCGGTGGATACGCAGTATTTT. Its translation is CASSLGLAVDTQYF.